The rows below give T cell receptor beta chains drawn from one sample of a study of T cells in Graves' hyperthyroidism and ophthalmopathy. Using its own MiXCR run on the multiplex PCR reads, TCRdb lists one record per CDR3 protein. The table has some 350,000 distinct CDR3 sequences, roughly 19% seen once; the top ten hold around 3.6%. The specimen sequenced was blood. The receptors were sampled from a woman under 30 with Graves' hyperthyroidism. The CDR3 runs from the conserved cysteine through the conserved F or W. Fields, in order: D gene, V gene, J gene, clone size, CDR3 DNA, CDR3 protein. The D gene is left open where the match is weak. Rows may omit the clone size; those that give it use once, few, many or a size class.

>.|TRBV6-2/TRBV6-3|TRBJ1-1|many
TGTGCCAGCAGTTACCGGGCCCTGAACAGACAAATGAACACTGAAGCTTTCTTT
CASSYRALNRQMNTEAFF
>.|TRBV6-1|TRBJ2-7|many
TGTGCCAGCAGTGTGAGGGGCGAGAGCTACGAGCAGTACTTC
CASSVRGESYEQYF
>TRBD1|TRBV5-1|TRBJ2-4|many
TGCGCCAGCAGCTTGGAGACAGGGGTTTATAACATTCAGTACTTC
CASSLETGVYNIQYF
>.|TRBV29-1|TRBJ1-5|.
TGCAGCGTTGAAGAATCGGGGGGCAATCAGCCCCAGCATTTT
CSVEESGGNQPQHF
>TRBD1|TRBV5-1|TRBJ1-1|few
TGCGCCAGCAGCTACACAGGGGAAGCGATTGAAGCTTTCTTT
CASSYTGEAIEAFF
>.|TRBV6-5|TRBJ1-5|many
TGTGCCAGCATCGGGACTGGGGGGCAGCCCCAGCATTTT
CASIGTGGQPQHF
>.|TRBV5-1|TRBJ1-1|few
TGCGCCAGCAGCCAGGCGGGGGGGCCGGACACTGAAGCTTTCTTT
CASSQAGGPDTEAFF
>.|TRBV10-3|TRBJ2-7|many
TGTGCCATCAGCGCCCGGGCCGACGAGCAGTACTTC
CAISARADEQYF
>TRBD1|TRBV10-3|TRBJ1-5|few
TGTGCCATCAGTGGGGGCGGGACAGGAACGAATCAGCCCCAGCATTTT
CAISGGGTGTNQPQHF
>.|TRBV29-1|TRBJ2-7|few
TGCAGCGTAGAGGACCCGTACCCCGAGCAGTACTTC
CSVEDPYPEQYF
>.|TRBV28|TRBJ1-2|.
TGTGCCAGCAGGAGACGCACGACTAACTATGGCTACACCTTC
CASRRRTTNYGYTF
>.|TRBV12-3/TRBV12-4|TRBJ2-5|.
TGTGCCAGCAGTTTAAGACACAGAGAGACCCAGTACTTC
CASSLRHRETQYF
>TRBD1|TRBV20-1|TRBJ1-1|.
TGCAGTCCAGGGGGGGGGTCTGAAGCTTTCTTT
CSPGGGSEAFF
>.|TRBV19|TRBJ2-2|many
TGTGCCAGTACCTTGATCAGGGGGGCAGACACCGGGGAGCTGTTTTTT
CASTLIRGADTGELFF
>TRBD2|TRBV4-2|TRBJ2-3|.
TGTGCCAGCAGCCAGGCCGGACTAGCGGGGGGGCGCACAGATACGCAGTATTTT
CASSQAGLAGGRTDTQYF
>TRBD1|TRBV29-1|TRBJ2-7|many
TGCAGCGCTTGGGACAGGGGGTCAATTGCAAGCGAGCAGTACTTC
CSAWDRGSIASEQYF
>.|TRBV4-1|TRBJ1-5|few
TGCGCCAGCAGCCATTGGGGGGCCTTGCAGCCCCAGCATTTT
CASSHWGALQPQHF
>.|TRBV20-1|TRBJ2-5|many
TGCAGTGCTAGCCCCCACCAAGAGACCCAGTACTTC
CSASPHQETQYF
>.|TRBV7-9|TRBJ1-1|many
TGTGCCAGCACCCTTATGGAGGGGTTGGGGGCTTTCTTT
CASTLMEGLGAFF
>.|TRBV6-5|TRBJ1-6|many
TGTGCCAGCAGTTACAAATTTGATAGTGTCGATTCACCCCTCCACTTT
CASSYKFDSVDSPLHF
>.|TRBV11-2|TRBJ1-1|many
TGTGCCAGCAGCTTAGTGATATCCGGGGCTTTCTTT
CASSLVISGAFF
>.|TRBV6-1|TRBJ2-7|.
TGTGCCAGCAGTGGGCCATCGAAGGGCTCCTACGAGCAGTACTTC
CASSGPSKGSYEQYF
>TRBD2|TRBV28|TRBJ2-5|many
TGTGCCAGCAGACCCACTAGCGTGGAGACCCAGTACTTC
CASRPTSVETQYF
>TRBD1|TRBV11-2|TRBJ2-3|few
TGTGCCAGCAGCTTAGGACAGGGAACAACAGATACGCAGTATTTT
CASSLGQGTTDTQYF
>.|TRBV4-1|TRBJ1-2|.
TGCGCCAGCAGCCAAGAACCGGGGAACGGTAACTATGGCTACACCTTC
CASSQEPGNGNYGYTF
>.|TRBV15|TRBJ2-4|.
TGTGCCTCCAGCAGAGGGGGGCGGGGGGCCAAAAACATTCAGTACTTC
CASSRGGRGAKNIQYF
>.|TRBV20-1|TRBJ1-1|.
TGCAGTGTGCGTGGCACTGAAGCTTTCTTT
CSVRGTEAFF
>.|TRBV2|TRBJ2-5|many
TGTGCCAGCAGAACTCGCGGGGCCGAAGAGACCCAGTACTTC
CASRTRGAEETQYF
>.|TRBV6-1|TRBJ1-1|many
TGTGCCAGCAGTAAGTATACGAGGGCTTTCTTT
CASSKYTRAFF
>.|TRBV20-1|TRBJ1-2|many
TGCAGTGCTAACCAGGGGTTCGACTATGGCTACACCTTC
CSANQGFDYGYTF
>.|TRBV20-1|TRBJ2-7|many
TGCAGTGCTAGAGATCCCGGTGCGGGGGAGCAGTACTTC
CSARDPGAGEQYF
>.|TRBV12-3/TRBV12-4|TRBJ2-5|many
TGTGCCAGCAGTTCCGACTACAGGACTCATGGAGAGACCCAGTACTTC
CASSSDYRTHGETQYF
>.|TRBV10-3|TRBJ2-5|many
TGTGCCATCAGTGAGTCGACGGGGCGGCAAGAGACCCAGTACTTC
CAISESTGRQETQYF
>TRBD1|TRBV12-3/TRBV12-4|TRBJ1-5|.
TGTGCCAGCAGCCACTTGGGGGTTGGACAGGGGGGAGATCAGCCCCAGCATTTT
CASSHLGVGQGGDQPQHF
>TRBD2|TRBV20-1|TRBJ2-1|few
TGCAGTGCCCGGACTAGCGGGAGTTACAATGAGCAGTTCTTC
CSARTSGSYNEQFF
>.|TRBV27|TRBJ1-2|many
TGTGCCAGCAGCCGGAGGCGGGGGGGCGGTAACTATGGCTACACCTTC
CASSRRRGGGNYGYTF
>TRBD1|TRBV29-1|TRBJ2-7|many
TGCAGCGTTCGAATACCGGGACAGGGTCTCTACGAGCAGTACTTC
CSVRIPGQGLYEQYF
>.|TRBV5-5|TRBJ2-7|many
TGTGCCAGCAGCTTGATTTACCGCGAGCAGTACTTC
CASSLIYREQYF
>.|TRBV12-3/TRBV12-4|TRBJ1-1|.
TGTGCCAGCAGTTTAGTCGCCCAGGCCCCCACTGAAGCTTTCTTT
CASSLVAQAPTEAFF
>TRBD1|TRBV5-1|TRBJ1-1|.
TGCGCCAGCAGCTTGGCCATTTCCAGGGGGCCCACCGCCACTGAAGCTTTCTTT
CASSLAISRGPTATEAFF
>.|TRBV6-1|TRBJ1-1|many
TGTGCCAGCAGTGAGGCCAGGCGCGACGAAGCTTTCTTT
CASSEARRDEAFF